The T cell receptor (beta chain) under discussion was sequenced for a study of radiotherapy plus CTLA-4 blockade in lung cancer. As for the study in general: Disease control was achieved by around 32% of patients, and objective responses by 18%.

Focal radiation with ipilimumab CTLA-4 blockade was given to patients with chemo-refractory metastatic non-small-cell lung cancer. Study-level results: Early clone dynamics of blood T cells, plus interferon-beta, reportedly predicted response best. Subsequent to radiotherapy plus ipilimumab, tumor-derived TCR clones underwent expansion in blood.

This clone was counted a single time. Its antigen is not identified. TCRdb's copy holds only in-frame clones and misses some; the assay was immunoSEQ multiplex PCR. Seen here are about 90,000 clones, under 85% observed once, and the top ten hold about 14%. Germline V gives CDR1 MDHEN, CDR2 SYDVKM. The V and J ends lost 5 bases and 7 bases, in that order; junction bases with no gene match: 12. CDR3 length equals 16 residues. The receptor comes from a human donor with non-small cell lung cancer that progressed on radiotherapy plus ipilimumab. Here the sequenced sample was peripheral blood, taken from a patient treated with radiotherapy plus ipilimumab. The V and J genes are TRBV28 and TRBJ1-5; 9 nucleotides match TRBD1. The chain's CDR3 is CASSNTWGQGGQPQHF. CDR3 DNA sequence: TGTGCCAGCAGTAATACCTGGGGACAGGGTGGGCAGCCCCAGCATTTT.